This T cell receptor (beta chain) stems from a study of cytomegalovirus exposure and HLA in healthy donors. Regarding the study as a whole: A few CMV-associated chains were confirmed in vitro to be specific for CMV antigens. According to a subsequent analysis, TCR clusters identified in the first cohort showed a tendency to co-occur across the roughly 120 validation repertoires. The classifier reportedly diagnosed cytomegalovirus status with high specificity and sensitivity.

CDR1 and CDR2 (germline): KGHSH, LQKENI. This CDR3 is built from 16 residues. V lost 0 bases and J 3 bases, leaving 15 bases between the germline ends. Here immunoSEQ multiplex PCR was the method, and the copy in TCRdb shows in-frame clones only, minus some. The sample shows 150,000 to 200,000 clones, approximately 96% of them seen only once. As regards this clone: What it binds is unknown.

This receptor was taken from a woman between 18 and 29 years old in good health and CMV-seronegative. Sequencing was performed on PBMCs. The chain uses TRBV18 and TRBJ2-7, with D possibly matching TRBD2 (5 bases). The CDR3 DNA is TGTGCCAGCTCACCACCGAGAGGGAGACTTGTCTACGAGCAGTACTTC. The encoded protein is CASSPPRGRLVYEQYF.